Listed below are T cell receptor beta chains from one sample, sequenced in a study of blood T cell repertoires in COVID-19. Generated by immunoSEQ multiplex PCR, the TCRdb table keeps only in-frame clones and is missing some. The sample includes approximately 160,000 clones, about 81% of them seen just once. The sequenced material came from peripheral blood. The receptors stem from a human donor in a cohort sampled during active COVID-19. CDR3s include the opening cysteine and the closing phenylalanine or tryptophan. The D gene is left open where the match is weak. Some rows mark clone size as missing; the rest say once, few, many or name a class of expanded clone.

j_gene,abundance,len,v_gene,d_gene,CDR3nt,CDR3aa
TRBJ1-6,NA,15,TRBV19,TRBD1,TGTGCCAGCACAACCGGGACAGAGAGTACTTCACCCCTCCACTTT,CASTTGTESTSPLHF
TRBJ2-4,NA,12,TRBV6-5,TRBD2,TGTGCCAGCAGGTCGGGACTAGACATTCAGTACTTC,CASRSGLDIQYF
TRBJ1-2,few,15,TRBV4-3,NA,TGCGCCAGCAGCCAAGGGACAGAGGATAACTATGGCTACACCTTC,CASSQGTEDNYGYTF
TRBJ1-1,NA,15,TRBV7-6,NA,TGTGCCAGCAGCTTAGCTGCCATCGGGAACACTGAAGCTTTCTTT,CASSLAAIGNTEAFF
TRBJ1-5,NA,15,TRBV6-4,NA,TGTGCCAGCAGTTTAACGGCCGGGTCCAATCGGCCCCAGCATTTT,CASSLTAGSNRPQHF
TRBJ2-1,NA,13,TRBV10-1,NA,TGCGCCAGCGCCGGGGATTTATACAATGAGCAGTTCTTC,CASAGDLYNEQFF
TRBJ2-7,NA,15,TRBV2,TRBD2,TGTGCCAGCAGAGTGGAGGGCGGGGGGATCTACGAGCAGTACTTC,CASRVEGGGIYEQYF
TRBJ1-6,NA,14,TRBV11-2,NA,TGTGCCAGCAGCTTAGCAGGCGACAATTCACCCCTCCACTTT,CASSLAGDNSPLHF
TRBJ1-2,NA,13,TRBV12-3/TRBV12-4,NA,TGTGCCAGCAGGAAGACAGCTAACTATGGCTACACCTTC,CASRKTANYGYTF
TRBJ2-7,NA,11,TRBV7-8,NA,TGTGCCAGCAGCCCACGAGACGAGCAGTACTTC,CASSPRDEQYF
TRBJ2-7,NA,18,TRBV27,TRBD2,TGTGCCAGCAGTTTACGACTAGCGGGAGTGCGGGGGGCCTACGAGCAGTACTTC,CASSLRLAGVRGAYEQYF
TRBJ1-2,NA,15,TRBV5-5,NA,TGTGCCAGCAGCCTATGGTGGGGGGAAAGGTATGGCTACACCTTC,CASSLWWGERYGYTF
TRBJ2-5,NA,15,TRBV24-1,TRBD2,TGTGCCGTCGCTCCTAGCGGGAAAAGCCAAGAGACCCAGTACTTC,CAVAPSGKSQETQYF
TRBJ1-2,NA,11,TRBV19,TRBD1,TGTGCCACCAGGACAGGGCTTGGCTACACCTTC,CATRTGLGYTF
TRBJ2-2,NA,16,TRBV6-2/TRBV6-3,TRBD1,TGTGCCAGCAGTTACGACAGGGGAAAAGACACCGGGGAGCTGTTTTTT,CASSYDRGKDTGELFF
TRBJ1-1,once,14,TRBV5-8,TRBD1,TGTGCCAGCTTGAAGCACAGGGGAGGTTTAGAAGCTTTCTTT,CASLKHRGGLEAFF
TRBJ2-1,NA,15,TRBV7-8,NA,TGTGCCAGCAGCTTAGAGCAGGGTAGGGGCAATGAGCAGTTCTTC,CASSLEQGRGNEQFF
TRBJ2-1,NA,16,TRBV11-2,NA,TGTGCCAGCAGGCATACGTTCTCGACAGGTGACAATGAGCAGTTCTTC,CASRHTFSTGDNEQFF
TRBJ2-7,NA,14,TRBV27,TRBD1,TGTGCCAGCAGTTTATCACAGGGGGCCTACGAGCAGTACTTC,CASSLSQGAYEQYF
TRBJ2-3,once,14,TRBV11-2,NA,TGTGCCAGCAGCTTAGTGCAGAGCACAGATACGCAGTATTTT,CASSLVQSTDTQYF
TRBJ2-5,NA,16,TRBV7-2,NA,TGTGCCAGCAGCCTAGAGGCGAAGCCCCTCGGGGAGACCCAGTACTTC,CASSLEAKPLGETQYF
TRBJ2-7,few,14,TRBV19,TRBD1,TGTGCCAGTAGTAGAGACAGGGTGGCCTACGAGCAGTACTTC,CASSRDRVAYEQYF
TRBJ2-1,NA,14,TRBV3-1/TRBV3-2,NA,TGTGCCAGCAGCCACCGGGCCCGGGGGAATGAGCAGTTCTTC,CASSHRARGNEQFF
TRBJ2-7,NA,15,TRBV7-2,NA,TGTGCCAGCAGCTTGATTCACGTCAGGGGATGGGAGCAGTACTTC,CASSLIHVRGWEQYF
TRBJ2-1,NA,15,TRBV2,TRBD2,TGTGCCAGCCCTGATAGAGCGGGGTCCTACAATGAGCAGTTCTTC,CASPDRAGSYNEQFF
TRBJ2-5,NA,14,TRBV14,TRBD1,TGTGCCAGCAGCCCCCATACAGGGGTGGAGACCCAGTACTTC,CASSPHTGVETQYF
TRBJ1-2,NA,15,TRBV5-1,NA,TGCGCCAGCAGCTTGGCCAGGGACTCTAACTATGGCTACACCTTC,CASSLARDSNYGYTF
TRBJ2-4,NA,17,TRBV3-1/TRBV3-2,TRBD2,TGTGCCAGCAGCCAACGCCTAGCGGGAGGATCCAAAAACATTCAGTACTTC,CASSQRLAGGSKNIQYF
TRBJ1-1,NA,13,TRBV5-4,NA,TGTGCCAGCAGCTCCGTGGGGGGGACTGAAGCTTTCTTT,CASSSVGGTEAFF